Detailed here is one T cell receptor beta chain. No antigen is known for it. This entry comes from a study of T-cell memory formation after mild COVID-19. Study-level findings and limits: Shrinking CD4+ clones resided mostly in CM and EM, and CD8+ ones in EMRA. Researchers could not confirm that second-wave clones peaking on day 37 targeted SARS-CoV-2. Prior to infection, memory already included some responding clones, suggesting cross-reactive memory joined.

TCRdb fed the 5' RACE reads into MiXCR, producing one record per CDR3 protein. The data contain around 300,000 distinct CDR3 sequences, roughly 8.2% of them singletons. The sequence was obtained from a man aged 18 to 29 who had mild COVID-19 (a few samples of this study predate the infection). Cell type and time point are not known. Material for sequencing was PBMCs or a T cell subset sorted from them (not recorded which).

DNA of the CDR3: TGCAGTGCTAGAGAACAGGGAAGGAACACCATATATTTT. Translating it yields CSAREQGRNTIYF. This chain links TRBV20-1 with TRBJ1-3; D possibly corresponds to TRBD1 (6 bases). Germline V CDR1 and CDR2: DFQATT, SNEGSKA (reference sequence). CDR3 length equals 13 residues. V dropped 0 bases and J dropped 7 bases, with 10 bases sitting between them.